Given below is one TCR beta chain in context. The data were obtained in a study of CD8+ T cells in alopecia areata. From germline, CDR1 is SNHLY and CDR2 FYNNEI. The trim removed 6 bases at V and 0 bases at J, leaving 1 base unmatched. The CDR3 length is 14 residues. RNA was isolated and reverse transcribed to cDNA, the sequencing template. TCRdb's table, derived via immunoSEQ multiplex PCR, lists solely in-frame clones and lacks some. This repertoire shows some 210,000 clones, around 62% found once; its top ten account for around 0.46%. This TCR was sampled from a human donor with alopecia areata. The chain employs TRBV2 and TRBJ1-4; the match to TRBD1 covers 7 bases. Sequences were derived from CD4+ T cells sorted from blood, sampled at week 0. The CDR3 sequence: CASSGQATNEKLFF. Here the CDR3 DNA reads TGTGCCAGCAGCGGACAGGCAACTAATGAAAAACTGTTTTTT.